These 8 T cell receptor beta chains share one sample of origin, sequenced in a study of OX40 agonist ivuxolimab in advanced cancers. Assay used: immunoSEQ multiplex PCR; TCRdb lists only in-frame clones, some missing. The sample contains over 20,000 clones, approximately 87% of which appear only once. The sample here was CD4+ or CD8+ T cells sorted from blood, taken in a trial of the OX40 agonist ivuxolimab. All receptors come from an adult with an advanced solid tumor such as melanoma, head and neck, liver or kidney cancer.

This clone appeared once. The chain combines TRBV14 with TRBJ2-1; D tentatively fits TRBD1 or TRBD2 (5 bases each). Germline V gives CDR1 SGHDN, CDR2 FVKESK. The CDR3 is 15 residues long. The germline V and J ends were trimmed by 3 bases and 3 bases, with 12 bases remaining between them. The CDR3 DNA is TGTGCCAGCAGCCAGATGGGACCCGTCTACAATGAGCAGTTCTTC. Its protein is CASSQMGPVYNEQFF.

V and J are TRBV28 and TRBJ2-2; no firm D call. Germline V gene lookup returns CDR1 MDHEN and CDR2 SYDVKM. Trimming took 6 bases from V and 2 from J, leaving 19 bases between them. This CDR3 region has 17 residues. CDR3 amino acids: CASSPGERLVNTGELFF. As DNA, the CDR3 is TGTGCCAGCAGCCCTGGTGAAAGGTTGGTCAACACCGGGGAGCTGTTTTTT.

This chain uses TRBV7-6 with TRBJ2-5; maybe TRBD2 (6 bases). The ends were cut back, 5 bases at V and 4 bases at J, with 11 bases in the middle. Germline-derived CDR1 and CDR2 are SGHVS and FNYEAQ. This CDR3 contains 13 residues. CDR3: CASSPLGGETQYF. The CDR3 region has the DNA TGTGCCAGCAGCCCTCTGGGGGGAGAGACCCAGTACTTC.

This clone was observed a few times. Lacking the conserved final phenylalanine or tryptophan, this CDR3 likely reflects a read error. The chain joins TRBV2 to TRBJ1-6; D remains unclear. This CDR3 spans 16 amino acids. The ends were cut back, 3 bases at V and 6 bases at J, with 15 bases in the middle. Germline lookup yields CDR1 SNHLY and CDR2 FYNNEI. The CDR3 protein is CASSDDGSSGNSPLHL. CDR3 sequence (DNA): TGTGCCAGCAGTGACGACGGTTCGTCGGGTAATTCACCCCTCCACCTT.

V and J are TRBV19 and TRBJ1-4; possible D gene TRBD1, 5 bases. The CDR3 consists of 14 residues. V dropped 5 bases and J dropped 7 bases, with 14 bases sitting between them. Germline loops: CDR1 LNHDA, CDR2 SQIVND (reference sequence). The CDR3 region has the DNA TGTGCCAGTAGTCTCCGGGGGGAGGGTGAAAAACTGTTTTTT. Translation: CASSLRGEGEKLFF.

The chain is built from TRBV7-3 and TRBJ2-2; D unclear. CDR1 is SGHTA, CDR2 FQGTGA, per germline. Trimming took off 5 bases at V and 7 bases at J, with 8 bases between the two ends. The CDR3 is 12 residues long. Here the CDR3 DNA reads TGTGCCAGCAGCCAAGCTGGCGGGGAGCTGTTTTTT. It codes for CASSQAGGELFF.

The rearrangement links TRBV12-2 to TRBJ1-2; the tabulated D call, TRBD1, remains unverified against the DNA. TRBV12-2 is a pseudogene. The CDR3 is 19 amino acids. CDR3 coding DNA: TGTGCAAGTCGCTCGGGACAGAGGGGATCGGCGTCCTATAACTATGGCTACACCTTC. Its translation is CASRSGQRGSASYNYGYTF.

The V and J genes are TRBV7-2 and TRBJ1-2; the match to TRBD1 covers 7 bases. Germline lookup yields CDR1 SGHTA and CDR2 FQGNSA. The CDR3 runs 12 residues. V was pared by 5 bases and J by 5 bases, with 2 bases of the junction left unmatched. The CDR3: CASSPGQYGYTF. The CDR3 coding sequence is TGTGCCAGCAGCCCGGGACAGTATGGCTACACCTTC. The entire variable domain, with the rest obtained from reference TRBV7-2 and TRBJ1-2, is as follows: GAGVSQSPSNKVTEKGKDVELRCDPISGHTALYWYRQSLGQGLEFLIYFQGNSAPDKSGLPSDRFSAERTGGSVSTLTIQRTQQEDSAVYLCASSPGQYGYTFGSGTRLTVV.